These 3 T cell receptor beta chains share one sample of origin, sequenced in a study of blood T cells in healthy people across ages. PCR was performed a second time for roughly 7 to 12 cycles using a sample-barcoded 5' primer and a J-beta primer mix. MiXCR, run by TCRdb on the 5' RACE reads, gives a single entry per CDR3 protein. The sample lists around 1,500,000 distinct CDR3 sequences, approximately 42% occurring once. The sequencing input was blood. The receptor source for this set is a woman aged 18-35 years in good health.

This chain uses TRBV18 with TRBJ1-1; D is uncertain. CDR3 length: 15 residues. Per germline, CDR1 KGHSH and CDR2 LQKENI. Trimming cost V 3 bases and J 1 base, with 12 bases left between them. In nucleotides, the CDR3 is TGTGCCAGCTCACCCCCAAACGCGGGGAACACTGAAGCTTTCTTT. Protein product: CASSPPNAGNTEAFF.

The chain is built from TRBV20-1 and TRBJ2-7, with D maybe TRBD1 (5 bases). The CDR3 length is 13 residues. V lost 0 bases to trimming and J lost 5 bases, with 11 bases between them. CDR1 is DFQATT, CDR2 SNEGSKA, per germline (reference sequence). The CDR3 DNA follows: TGCAGTGCTAGAGATTCCCCCAGGGACGAGCAGTACTTC. Protein product: CSARDSPRDEQYF.

The chain joins TRBV6-2 or TRBV6-3 to TRBJ2-3; 7 bases are shared with TRBD1. V lost 6 bases, J lost 2 bases, and 8 bases stayed unmatched. The CDR3 runs 15 residues. Germline V gives CDR1 MNHEY, CDR2 SVGEGT. The chain's CDR3 is CASSDPGQPTDTQYF. The CDR3 DNA sequence: TGTGCCAGCAGCGACCCGGGACAGCCCACAGATACGCAGTATTTT.